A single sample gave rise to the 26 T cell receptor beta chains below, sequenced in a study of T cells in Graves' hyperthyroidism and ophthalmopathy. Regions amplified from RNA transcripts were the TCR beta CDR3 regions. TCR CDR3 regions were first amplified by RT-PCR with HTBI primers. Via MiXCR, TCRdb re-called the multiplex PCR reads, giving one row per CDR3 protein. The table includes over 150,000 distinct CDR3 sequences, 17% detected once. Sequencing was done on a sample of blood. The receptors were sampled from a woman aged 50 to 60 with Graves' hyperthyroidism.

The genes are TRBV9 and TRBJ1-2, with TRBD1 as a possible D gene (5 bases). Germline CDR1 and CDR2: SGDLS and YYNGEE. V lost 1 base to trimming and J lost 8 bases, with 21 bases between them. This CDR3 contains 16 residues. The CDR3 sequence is CASSVPSGTSSRGYTF. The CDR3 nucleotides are TGTGCCAGCAGCGTACCGTCCGGGACGAGTAGTAGGGGCTACACCTTC.

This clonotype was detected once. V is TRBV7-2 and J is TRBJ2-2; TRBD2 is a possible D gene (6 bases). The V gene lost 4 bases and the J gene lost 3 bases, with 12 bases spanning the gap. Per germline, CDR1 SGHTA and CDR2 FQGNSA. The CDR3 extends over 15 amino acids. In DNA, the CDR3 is TGTGCCAGCAGCTCCACCGGGACTTACACCGGGGAGCTGTTTTTT. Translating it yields CASSSTGTYTGELFF.

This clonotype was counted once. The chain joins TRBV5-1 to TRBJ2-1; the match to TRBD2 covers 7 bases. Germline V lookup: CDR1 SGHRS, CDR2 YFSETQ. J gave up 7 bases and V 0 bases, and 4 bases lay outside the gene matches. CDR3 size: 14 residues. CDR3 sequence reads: CASSLGVSGNEQFF. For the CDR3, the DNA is TGCGCCAGCAGCTTGGGGGTTAGCGGGAATGAGCAGTTCTTC.

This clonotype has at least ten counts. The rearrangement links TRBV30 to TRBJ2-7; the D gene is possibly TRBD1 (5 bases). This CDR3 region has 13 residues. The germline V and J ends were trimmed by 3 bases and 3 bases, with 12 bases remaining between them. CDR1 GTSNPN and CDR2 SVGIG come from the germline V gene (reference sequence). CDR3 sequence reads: CAWRGPPDYEQYF. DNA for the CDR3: TGTGCCTGGAGGGGGCCTCCCGACTACGAGCAGTACTTC. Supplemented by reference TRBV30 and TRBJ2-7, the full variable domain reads SQTIHQWPATLVQPVGSPLSLECTVEGTSNPNLYWYRQAAGRGLQLLFYSVGIGQISSEVPQNLSASRPQDRQFILSSKKLLLSDSGFYLCAWRGPPDYEQYFGPGTRLTVT.

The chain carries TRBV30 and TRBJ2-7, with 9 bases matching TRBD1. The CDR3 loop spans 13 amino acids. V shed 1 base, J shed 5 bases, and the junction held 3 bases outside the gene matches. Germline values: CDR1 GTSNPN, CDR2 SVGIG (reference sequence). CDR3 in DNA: TGTGCCTGGAGTGGGCGGACAGGGGACGAGCAGTACTTC. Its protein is CAWSGRTGDEQYF. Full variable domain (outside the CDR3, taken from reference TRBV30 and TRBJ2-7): SQTIHQWPATLVQPVGSPLSLECTVEGTSNPNLYWYRQAAGRGLQLLFYSVGIGQISSEVPQNLSASRPQDRQFILSSKKLLLSDSGFYLCAWSGRTGDEQYFGPGTRLTVT.

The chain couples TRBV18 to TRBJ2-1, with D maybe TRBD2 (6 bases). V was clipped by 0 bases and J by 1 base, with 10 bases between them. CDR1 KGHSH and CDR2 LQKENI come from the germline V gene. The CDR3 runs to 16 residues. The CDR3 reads CASSPPSGGSYNEQFF. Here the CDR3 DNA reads TGTGCCAGCTCACCACCCTCCGGGGGTTCCTACAATGAGCAGTTCTTC.

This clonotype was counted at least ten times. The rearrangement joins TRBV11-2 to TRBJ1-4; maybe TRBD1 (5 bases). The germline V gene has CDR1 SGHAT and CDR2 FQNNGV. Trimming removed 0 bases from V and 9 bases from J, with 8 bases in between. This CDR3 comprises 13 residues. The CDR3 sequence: CASSLDDSKKLFF. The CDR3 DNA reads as TGTGCCAGCAGCTTAGACGACAGCAAAAAACTGTTTTTT.

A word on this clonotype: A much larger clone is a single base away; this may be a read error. In DNA, the CDR3 is TGTGCCAGACAGGTTAACACCGGGGAGCTGTTTTTT. It codes for CARQVNTGELFF. This rearrangement joins TRBV11-2 to TRBJ2-2; a weak D match, TRBD1 (5 bases). This CDR3 region has 12 residues. The V and J ends lost 9 bases and 2 bases respectively, with 7 bases between them. Germline CDR1 SGHAT, CDR2 FQNNGV.

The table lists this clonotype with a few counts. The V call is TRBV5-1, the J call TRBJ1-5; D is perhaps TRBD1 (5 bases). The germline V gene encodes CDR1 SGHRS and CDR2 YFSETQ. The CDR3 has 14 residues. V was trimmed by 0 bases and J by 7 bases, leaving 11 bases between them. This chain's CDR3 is CASSLGFRDQPQHF. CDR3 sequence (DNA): TGCGCCAGCAGCTTGGGGTTCAGGGACCAGCCCCAGCATTTT.

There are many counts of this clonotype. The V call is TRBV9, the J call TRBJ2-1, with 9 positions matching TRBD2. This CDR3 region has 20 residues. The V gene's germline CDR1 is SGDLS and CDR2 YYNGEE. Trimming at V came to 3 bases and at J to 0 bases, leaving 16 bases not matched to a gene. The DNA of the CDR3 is TGTGCCAGCAGCGCCCTCCCGGGACTAGCCGTGTCGAGCTCCTACAATGAGCAGTTCTTC. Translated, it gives CASSALPGLAVSSSYNEQFF.

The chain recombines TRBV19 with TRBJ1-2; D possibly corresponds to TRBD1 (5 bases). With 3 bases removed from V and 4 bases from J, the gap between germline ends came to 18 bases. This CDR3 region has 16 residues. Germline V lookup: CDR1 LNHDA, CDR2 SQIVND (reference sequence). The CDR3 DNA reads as TGTGCCAGTAGTATTGCACGAGGGGCCACCTCCTATGGCTACACCTTC. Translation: CASSIARGATSYGYTF.

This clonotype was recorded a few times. This CDR3 reads CASSDRTGGSTEAFF. The CDR3, as DNA: TGCGCCAGCAGTGACAGGACAGGGGGGAGCACTGAAGCTTTCTTT. The chain combines TRBV10-1 with TRBJ1-1; 10 bases agree with TRBD1. The CDR3 loop spans 15 amino acids. J was trimmed by 4 bases and V by 3 bases; bases with no gene match: 5. Germline loops: CDR1 WNHNN, CDR2 SYGVQD (reference sequence).

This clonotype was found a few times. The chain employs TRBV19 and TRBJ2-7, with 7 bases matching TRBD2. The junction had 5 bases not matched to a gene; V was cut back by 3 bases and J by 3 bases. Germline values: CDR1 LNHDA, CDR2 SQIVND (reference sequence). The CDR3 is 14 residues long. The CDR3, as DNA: TGTGCCAGTAGTATTGTGGGACTACACTACGAGCAGTACTTC. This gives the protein CASSIVGLHYEQYF.

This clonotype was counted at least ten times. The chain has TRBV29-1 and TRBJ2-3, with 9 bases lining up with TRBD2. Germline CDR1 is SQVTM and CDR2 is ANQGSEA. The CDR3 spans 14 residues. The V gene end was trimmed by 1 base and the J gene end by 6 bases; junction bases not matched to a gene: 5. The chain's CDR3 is CSVEGGRAVDTQYF. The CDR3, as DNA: TGCAGCGTTGAAGGCGGGAGGGCCGTTGATACGCAGTATTTT.

The CDR3 loop reads CALGGSPYNEQFF. CDR3 DNA: TGTGCCTTAGGAGGGAGTCCCTACAATGAGCAGTTCTTC. The chain has TRBV30 and TRBJ2-1; the D gene is possibly TRBD2 (6 bases). The CDR3 is made up of 13 amino acids. V lost 7 bases to trimming and J lost 2 bases, with 12 bases between them. In germline, CDR1 is GTSNPN, CDR2 SVGIG (reference sequence).

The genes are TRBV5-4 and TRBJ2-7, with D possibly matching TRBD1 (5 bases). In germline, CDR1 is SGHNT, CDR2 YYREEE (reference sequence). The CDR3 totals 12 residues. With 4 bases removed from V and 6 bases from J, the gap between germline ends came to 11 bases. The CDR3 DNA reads TGTGCCAGCAGCAGCAGGGTGGGCGAGCAGTACTTC. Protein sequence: CASSSRVGEQYF.

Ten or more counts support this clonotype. CDR3: CASSLLLAGGPWEQYF. In nucleotides, the CDR3 is TGTGCCAGCAGTTTACTTCTAGCGGGAGGGCCATGGGAGCAGTACTTC. This chain joins TRBV27 and TRBJ2-7, with 12 bases that match TRBD2. The CDR3 runs to 16 residues. V was pared by 2 bases and J by 7 bases, with 9 bases of the junction left unmatched. Germline V gives CDR1 MNHEY, CDR2 SMNVEV (reference sequence).

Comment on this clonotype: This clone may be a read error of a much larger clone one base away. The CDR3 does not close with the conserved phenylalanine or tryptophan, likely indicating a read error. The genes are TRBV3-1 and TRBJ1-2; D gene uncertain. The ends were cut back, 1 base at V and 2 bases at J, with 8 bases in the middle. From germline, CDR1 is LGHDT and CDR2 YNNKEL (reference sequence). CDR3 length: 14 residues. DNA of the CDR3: TGTGCCAGCAGCCAAGCTACAGAAAACTATGGCTACACCCTC. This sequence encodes CASSQATENYGYTL.

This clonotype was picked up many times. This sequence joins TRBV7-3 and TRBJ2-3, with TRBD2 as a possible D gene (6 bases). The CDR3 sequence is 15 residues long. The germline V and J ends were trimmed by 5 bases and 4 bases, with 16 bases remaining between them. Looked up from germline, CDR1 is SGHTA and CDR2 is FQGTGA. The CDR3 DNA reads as TGTGCCAGCAGCCCTGGACAAACGGGGGCAGATACGCAGTATTTT. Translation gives CASSPGQTGADTQYF.

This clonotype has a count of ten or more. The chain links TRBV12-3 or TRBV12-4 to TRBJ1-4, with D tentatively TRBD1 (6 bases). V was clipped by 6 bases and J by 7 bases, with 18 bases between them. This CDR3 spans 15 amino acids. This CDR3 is CASSLPNRVGEKLFF. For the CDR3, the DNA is TGTGCCAGCAGCCTACCAAACAGGGTGGGTGAAAAACTGTTTTTT.

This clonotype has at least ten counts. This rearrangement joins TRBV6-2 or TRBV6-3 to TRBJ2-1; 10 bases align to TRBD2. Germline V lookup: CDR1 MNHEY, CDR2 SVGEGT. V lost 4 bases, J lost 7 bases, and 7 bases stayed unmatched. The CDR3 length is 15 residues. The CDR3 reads CASSSSSGRGNEQFF. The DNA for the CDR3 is TGTGCCAGCAGTTCCTCTAGCGGGAGAGGGAATGAGCAGTTCTTC.

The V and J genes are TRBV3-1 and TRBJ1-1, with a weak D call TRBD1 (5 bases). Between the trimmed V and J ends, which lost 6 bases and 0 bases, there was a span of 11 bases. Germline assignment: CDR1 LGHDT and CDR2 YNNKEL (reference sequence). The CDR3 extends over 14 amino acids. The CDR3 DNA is TGTGCCAGCAGACGGGGCAGAATGAACACTGAAGCTTTCTTT. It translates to CASRRGRMNTEAFF.

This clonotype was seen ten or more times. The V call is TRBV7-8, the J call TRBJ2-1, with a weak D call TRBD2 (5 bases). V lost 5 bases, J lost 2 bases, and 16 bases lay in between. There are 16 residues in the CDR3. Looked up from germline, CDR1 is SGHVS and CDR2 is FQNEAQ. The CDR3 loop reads CASSPKEPGAYNEQFF. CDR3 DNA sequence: TGTGCCAGCAGCCCCAAGGAGCCCGGGGCCTACAATGAGCAGTTCTTC.

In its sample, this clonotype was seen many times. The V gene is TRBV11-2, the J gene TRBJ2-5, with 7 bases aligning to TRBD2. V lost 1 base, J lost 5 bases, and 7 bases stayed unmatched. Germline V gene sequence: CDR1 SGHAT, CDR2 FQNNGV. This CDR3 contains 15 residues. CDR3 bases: TGTGCCAGCAGCTTAGGGGGCGGGAGTGGTGAGACCCAGTACTTC. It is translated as CASSLGGGSGETQYF.

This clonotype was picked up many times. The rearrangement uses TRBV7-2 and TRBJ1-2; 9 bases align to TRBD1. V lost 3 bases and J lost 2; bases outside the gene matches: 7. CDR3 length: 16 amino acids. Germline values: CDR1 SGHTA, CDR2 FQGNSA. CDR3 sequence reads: CASSFPRDRVNYGYTF. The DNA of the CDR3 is TGTGCCAGCAGCTTTCCCCGGGACAGGGTAAACTATGGCTACACCTTC.

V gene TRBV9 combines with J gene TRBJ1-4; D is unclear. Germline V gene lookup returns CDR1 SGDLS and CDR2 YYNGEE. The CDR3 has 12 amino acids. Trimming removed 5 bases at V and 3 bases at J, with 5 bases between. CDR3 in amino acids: CASSLANEKLFF. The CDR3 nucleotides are TGTGCCAGCAGTCTCGCTAATGAAAAACTGTTTTTT. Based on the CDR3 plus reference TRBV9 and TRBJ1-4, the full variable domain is DSGVTQTPKHLITATGQRVTLRCSPRSGDLSVYWYQQSLDQGLQFLIQYYNGEERAKGNILERFSAQQFPDLHSELNLSSLELGDSALYFCASSLANEKLFFGSGTQLSVL.